This T cell receptor beta chain was found in a study of OX40 agonist ivuxolimab in advanced cancers. A note on the overall study: The costimulatory receptor OX40 (CD134) was targeted by ivuxolimab, a fully human IgG2 agonistic monoclonal antibody. Intravenous ivuxolimab was administered to patients every 2 weeks at six dose levels: 0.01, 0.1, 0.3, 1.5, 3 and 10 mg/kg. Of the approximately 54 dose-escalation patients, hepatocellular carcinoma was present in approximately 20, melanoma in about 15, renal cell carcinoma in 9 and head and neck cancer in 9. In the dose-escalation cohort, more than 75% of patients were male, and the mean age was approximately 60 years, with a range of about 23 to 85. Patients were allowed to have had prior anti-PD-1, anti-PD-L1 or anti-CTLA-4 therapy, and 40% of the dose-escalation patients had previously received checkpoint inhibitors. Partial responses occurred in three dose-escalation patients: two with cutaneous melanoma and one with hepatocellular carcinoma. The purpose of peripheral TCRbeta sequencing was to test whether ivuxolimab changed TCR sequence diversity and led to clonal T-cell expansion. The paper describes the monotherapy dose-escalation part (N = 52 patients) of the phase I trial of ivuxolimab.

To sequence the TCRbeta CDR3 region, genomic DNA was isolated from the sorted cells. The immunoSEQ Assay was used to sequence the TCRbeta CDR3 regions. TCRdb obtained this table from immuneACCESS and retained in-frame rearrangements with V and J assigned. These tables miss some clones; where compared with another copy, unresolved V genes account for less than half of the shortfall, and the remainder is unexplained. Recorded for this sample are tens of thousands of clones; around 90% of them occurred a single time. The ten top clones hold 11% to 15% of the sample. The research as a whole found: Partial responders in the 0.1-3.0 mg/kg groups had among the lowest normalized peripheral clonal expansion, especially among CD8+ T cells. After ivuxolimab, expanded clones were on average more numerous among CD8+ T cells than among CD4+ T cells. Low levels of normalized T-cell clonal expansion were also seen in some patients who did not respond. At doses from 0.1 to 3.0 mg/kg, clonal expansion was seen in both CD4+ and CD8+ blood T cells between baseline and week 6. Antigen specificity was not determined for the clonally expanded peripheral T cells.

A remark on this clone: It has no known antigen specificity. Nothing much larger sits one base from this clone, and base qualities are not available.

The trial excluded patients who had a history of autoimmune disease or who were on systemic immunosuppression. Peripheral blood for TCR sequencing was collected from all dose cohorts at baseline, on cycle 4 day 1, and on cycle 7 day 1. Samples came from an open-label, multicenter, first-in-human phase I dose-escalation trial of ivuxolimab. Adults with locally advanced or metastatic head and neck squamous cell, hepatocellular, melanoma or renal cell carcinoma were enrolled in the trial. Before TCR sequencing, CD4+ T cells and CD8+ T cells were sorted from peripheral blood as separate populations. The sequence derives from an adult with an advanced solid tumor such as melanoma, head and neck, liver or kidney cancer. The material was CD4+ or CD8+ T cells sorted from blood, obtained in a trial of the OX40 agonist ivuxolimab.

The CDR3 here reads CASSLLGVGADTQYF. Here is the DNA: TGTGCCAGCAGTTTATTGGGAGTGGGGGCAGATACGCAGTATTTT. The receptor chain draws on TRBV27 and TRBJ2-3; the D match is possibly TRBD1 or TRBD2, with 5 bases aligned in each. V sheds 1 base and J sheds 4 bases, leaving 12 bases between their ends. CDR1 and CDR2 (MNHEY, SMNVEV) derive from the germline V gene (reference sequence). The CDR3 runs 15 amino acids, cysteine and phenylalanine included. Just CDR3 DNA is preserved here, 45 bases in frame from base 1.